This entry lists 10 T cell receptor beta chains sequenced from one sample in a study of T cells in Graves' hyperthyroidism and ophthalmopathy. The TCR beta CDR3 regions underwent amplification using RNA transcripts as the source. When the TCR CDR3 underwent first-round RT-PCR, the HTBI primer set was used. TCRdb ran MiXCR on the multiplex PCR reads and lists one entry per CDR3 protein. This table holds 200,000 to 250,000 distinct CDR3 sequences, about 25% found once. The source material was blood. All receptors come from a middle-aged woman with Graves' ophthalmopathy.

V usage is TRBV28 and J usage is TRBJ2-7, with 14 bases fitting TRBD2. CDR3 length equals 15 residues. Germline lookup yields CDR1 MDHEN and CDR2 SYDVKM. Losses at the gene ends were 5 bases for V and 10 bases for J; bases not matched to a gene: 10. DNA for the CDR3: TGTGCCAGCAGTCAAATAGGGACTAGCGGGGGAAAACAGTACTTC. This translates into CASSQIGTSGGKQYF.

This clonotype was found many times. The V call is TRBV20-1, the J call TRBJ2-7, with 10 bases identical to TRBD2. V trimming: 1 base; J trimming: 4 bases; junction bases outside the gene matches: 7. This CDR3 has 15 amino acids. The germline V gene has CDR1 DFQATT and CDR2 SNEGSKA (reference sequence). The CDR3 loop is CSARGSIAGGYEQYF. CDR3 coding DNA: TGCAGTGCTAGAGGCTCGATAGCGGGAGGATACGAGCAGTACTTC.

The chain couples TRBV7-9 to TRBJ2-7; D ambiguous. The V end lost 1 base, the J end lost 3 bases, and 10 bases lay between the germline ends. Germline V gives CDR1 SEHNR, CDR2 FQNEAQ (reference sequence). This CDR3 region has 14 residues. The CDR3 nucleotides are TGTGCCAGCAGCTTAGGTGGGGTCCGCTACGAGCAGTACTTC. As protein: CASSLGGVRYEQYF.

The sample holds many counts of this clonotype. This chain uses TRBV9 with TRBJ2-2, with D perhaps being TRBD1 or TRBD2 (7 bases each). V was pared by 4 bases and J by 5 bases, with 15 bases between. The CDR3 totals 15 residues. Per germline, CDR1 SGDLS and CDR2 YYNGEE. CDR3 in DNA: TGTGCCAGCAGCCCACAGGGGAGGGAGACCGGGGAGCTGTTTTTT. It translates to CASSPQGRETGELFF.

Remarks on this clonotype: The junction departs from the called germline gene at one end, perhaps through a read error. V usage is TRBV5-6 and J usage is TRBJ2-3; TRBD2 matches 10 bases. Germline-derived CDR1 and CDR2 are SGHDT and YYEEEE. The CDR3 spans 16 residues. The CDR3 protein is CSSSLGFGLADNTQYF. CDR3 sequence (DNA): TGTTCCAGCAGCTTGGGGTTTGGACTAGCGGACAATACGCAGTATTTT.

The chain uses TRBV7-2 and TRBJ2-7, with D tentatively TRBD1 (5 bases). The CDR3 length is 15 residues. With 0 bases removed from V and 3 bases from J, the gap between germline ends came to 12 bases. The V gene's germline CDR1 is SGHTA and CDR2 FQGNSA. CDR3 loop: CASSLATAIYYEQYF. The CDR3 DNA is TGTGCCAGCAGCTTAGCGACAGCGATTTACTACGAGCAGTACTTC.

This clonotype has more than one count but fewer than ten. This sequence joins TRBV6-2 or TRBV6-3 and TRBJ1-1; D is unresolved. CDR3 size: 13 residues. Trimming removed 5 bases at V and 0 bases at J, with 7 bases between. The germline CDR1 and CDR2 sequences are MNHEY and SVGEGT. The chain's CDR3 is CASSHGVNTEAFF. The DNA of the CDR3 is TGTGCCAGCAGTCATGGGGTGAACACTGAAGCTTTCTTT.

The chain carries TRBV6-1 and TRBJ1-1; D gene uncertain. The CDR3 has 15 residues. The germline CDR1 and CDR2 sequences are MNHNS and SASEGT. V shed 0 bases and J shed 3 bases, with 11 bases lying between them. The CDR3 protein is CASSEAVWEYTEAFF. CDR3 DNA sequence: TGTGCCAGCAGTGAAGCTGTGTGGGAATACACTGAAGCTTTCTTT.

The CDR3 reads CASSKGQEPLEQYF. As DNA, the CDR3 is TGTGCCAGCAGCAAGGGACAGGAACCTCTCGAGCAGTACTTC. V usage is TRBV11-1 and J usage is TRBJ2-7; 8 bases are a match to TRBD1. Germline-derived CDR1 and CDR2 are SGHAT and FQDESV (reference sequence). The CDR3 length is 14 residues. Trimming at V came to 5 bases and at J to 6 bases, leaving 9 bases not matched to a gene.

The sample holds many counts of this clonotype. The V and J genes are TRBV6-5 and TRBJ2-5; the D gene is possibly TRBD1 (6 bases). Germline CDR1 reads MNHEY; CDR2 reads SVGAGI. This CDR3 spans 15 amino acids. The ends were cut back, 0 bases at V and 1 base at J, with 9 bases in the middle. This CDR3 is CASSYSPDSQETQYF. In DNA form, the CDR3 reads TGTGCCAGCAGTTACTCTCCGGACAGCCAAGAGACCCAGTACTTC.